The 9 T cell receptor beta chains presented below share a single source sample, sequenced in a study of CXCR3-negative and CXCR3-positive naive CD8 T cells. TRB cDNA libraries were made by UMI-labeled 5' RACE. Reanalyzing the 5' RACE reads, TCRdb keeps one entry per CDR3 protein, without DNA. The sample holds tens of thousands of distinct CDR3 sequences. Material for sequencing was naive CXCR3- CD8+ T cells from blood. Documented subset: CD45RO-CCR7+CD27+CD95- naive CD8+ T cells lacking CXCR3 (TNR3-). Receptors originate from a human donor in good health. Some clones in this sample may be carry-over from other donors' samples.

The rearrangement uses TRBV6-1 and TRBJ1-2. Germline CDR1 reads MNHNS; CDR2 reads SASEGT. CDR3 length: 12 residues. The chain's CDR3 is CASSDGNYGYTF.

This rearrangement joins TRBV28 to TRBJ2-3; TCRdb selects TRBD1, and the lack of DNA leaves this call unchecked. Looked up from germline, CDR1 is MDHEN and CDR2 is SYDVKM. The CDR3 extends over 17 amino acids. CDR3 loop: CASSFPFRGGDQDTQYF.

The CDR3 loop is CASSNVGDEQFF. V gene TRBV7-9 combines with J gene TRBJ2-1; the D gene TCRdb calls, TRBD1, cannot be checked with no DNA. The CDR3 has 12 amino acids. CDR1 SEHNR and CDR2 FQNEAQ come from the germline V gene (reference sequence). The full variable domain, rest sourced from reference TRBV7-9 and TRBJ2-1, is DTGVSQNPRHKITKRGQNVTFRCDPISEHNRLYWYRQTLGQGPEFLTYFQNEAQLEKSRLLSDRFSAERPKGSFSTLEIQRTEQGDSAMYLCASSNVGDEQFFGPGTRLTVL.

The gene calls are TRBV18 and TRBJ2-1; as DNA is missing, the TRBD1 call by TCRdb cannot be tested. In germline, CDR1 is KGHSH, CDR2 LQKENI. The CDR3 runs 15 residues. The CDR3 sequence: CASSPPMTENNEQFF.

The chain links TRBV12-3 or TRBV12-4 to TRBJ2-7. CDR3 length equals 14 residues. The CDR3 region is CASSFSGQAYEQYF.

The rearrangement joins TRBV7-8 to TRBJ2-1. CDR3 length: 12 amino acids. Germline V lookup: CDR1 SGHVS, CDR2 FQNEAQ. CDR3 in amino acids: CASSLGQNEQFF.

The genes are TRBV4-1 and TRBJ2-5. CDR3 size: 14 residues. Germline CDR1 is MGHRA and CDR2 is YSYEKL. CDR3 sequence reads: CASSQVGGQETQYF.

This rearrangement joins TRBV28 to TRBJ2-7; the D call of TRBD1 rests on TCRdb alone, since no DNA is present to check it. The CDR3 totals 15 residues. From germline, CDR1 is MDHEN and CDR2 SYDVKM. The CDR3 loop is CASSATGTASYEQYF.

V usage is TRBV7-9 and J usage is TRBJ2-5; TCRdb designates TRBD2, a call that cannot be tested without DNA. Germline V lookup: CDR1 SEHNR, CDR2 FQNEAQ (reference sequence). The length of the CDR3 is 15 residues. CDR3 region: CASSMPGTAQETQYF.